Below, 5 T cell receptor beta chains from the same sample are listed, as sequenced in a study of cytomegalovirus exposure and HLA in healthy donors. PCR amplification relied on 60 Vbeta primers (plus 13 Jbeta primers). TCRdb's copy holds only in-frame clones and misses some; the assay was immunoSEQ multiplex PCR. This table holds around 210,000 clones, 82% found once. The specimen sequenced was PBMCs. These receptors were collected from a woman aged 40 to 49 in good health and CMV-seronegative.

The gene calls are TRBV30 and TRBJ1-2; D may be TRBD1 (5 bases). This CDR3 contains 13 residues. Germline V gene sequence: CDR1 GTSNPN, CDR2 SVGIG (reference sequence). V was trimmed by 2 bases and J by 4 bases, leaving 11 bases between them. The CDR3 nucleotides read TGTGCCTGGAGTATCGGGAGGGGCTATGGCTACACCTTC. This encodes CAWSIGRGYGYTF.

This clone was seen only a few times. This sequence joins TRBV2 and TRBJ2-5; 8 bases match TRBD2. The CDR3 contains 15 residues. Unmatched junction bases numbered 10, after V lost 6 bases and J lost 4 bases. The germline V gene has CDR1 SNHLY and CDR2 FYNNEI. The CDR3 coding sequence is TGTGCCAGCAGCCTACTAGCGGTCGCAAGAGAGACCCAGTACTTC. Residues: CASSLLAVARETQYF.

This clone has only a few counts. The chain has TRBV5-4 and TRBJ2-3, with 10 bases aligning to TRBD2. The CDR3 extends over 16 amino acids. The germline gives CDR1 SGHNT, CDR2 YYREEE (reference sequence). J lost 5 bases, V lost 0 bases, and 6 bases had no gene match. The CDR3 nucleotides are TGTGCCAGCAGCTTGGGAGGGCTAGCGGGAGTAGATACGCAGTATTTT. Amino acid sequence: CASSLGGLAGVDTQYF.

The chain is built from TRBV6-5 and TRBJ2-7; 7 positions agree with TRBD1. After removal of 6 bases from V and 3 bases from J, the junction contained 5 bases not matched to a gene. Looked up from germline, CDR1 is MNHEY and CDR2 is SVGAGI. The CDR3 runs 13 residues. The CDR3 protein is CASRGTGVYEQYF. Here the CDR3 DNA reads TGTGCCAGCAGGGGTACAGGGGTCTACGAGCAGTACTTC.

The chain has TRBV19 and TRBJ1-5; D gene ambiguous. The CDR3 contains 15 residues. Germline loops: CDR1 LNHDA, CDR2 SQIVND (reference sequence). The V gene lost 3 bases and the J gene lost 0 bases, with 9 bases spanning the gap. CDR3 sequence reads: CASSIRGGSNQPQHF. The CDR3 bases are TGTGCCAGTAGTATCCGGGGAGGTAGCAATCAGCCCCAGCATTTT.